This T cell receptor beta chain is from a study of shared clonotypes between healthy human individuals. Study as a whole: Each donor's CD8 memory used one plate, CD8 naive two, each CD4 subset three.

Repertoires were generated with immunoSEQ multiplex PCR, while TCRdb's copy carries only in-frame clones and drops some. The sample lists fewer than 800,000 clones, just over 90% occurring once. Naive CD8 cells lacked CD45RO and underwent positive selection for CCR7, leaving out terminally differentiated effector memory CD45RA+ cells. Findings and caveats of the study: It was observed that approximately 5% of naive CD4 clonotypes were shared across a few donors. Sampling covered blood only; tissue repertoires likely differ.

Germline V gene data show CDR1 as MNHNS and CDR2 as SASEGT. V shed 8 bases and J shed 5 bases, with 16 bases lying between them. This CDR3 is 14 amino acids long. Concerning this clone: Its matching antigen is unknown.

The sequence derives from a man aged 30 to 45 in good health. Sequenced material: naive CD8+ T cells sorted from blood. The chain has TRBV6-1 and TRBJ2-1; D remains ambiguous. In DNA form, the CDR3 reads TGTGCCAGCTCTATGTTTGATCAAAACAATGAGCAGTTCTTC. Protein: CASSMFDQNNEQFF.